This T cell receptor beta chain was identified during a study of blood T cell repertoires in COVID-19 (dated by TCRdb to 2018 to 2021). For the wider study: The collaborator samples originated in the United States, Italy and Spain and spanned the acute and convalescent phases of COVID-19. Deeply sampled blood TCRbeta repertoires from subjects exposed to, actively infected with, or recovered from COVID-19 were included in the dataset. HLA class I and class II types, where available, came from metadata supplied by the sample provider rather than from assay-based typing. A freely available public database, intended as a resource for researchers studying the immune response to SARS-CoV-2, is where the repertoires were released. Nearly every sample came with metadata listing a de-identified subject ID, COVID-19 status, age in years and sex. The prospective study material was composed of cDNA or gDNA derived from T cells, B-cell-depleted T cells, or PBMCs. The samples were drawn from two sources: the first 160 participants of the ongoing ImmuneRACE study, and over 950 subjects contributed by 6 global collaborators. Overall study results and their limits: How much clinical and demographic metadata was included differed by source and by participant, and the metadata was provided uncurated.

Whole blood was collected in K2EDTA tubes by collaborating institutions according to the institutions' own protocols. For TCRbeta analysis, collaborators shipped samples as frozen whole blood, isolated PBMCs, or DNA extracted from either of those sample types. The CDR3 goes from the cysteine to the phenylalanine over 14 residues. Left in the record is the CDR3 DNA by itself, 42 bases read in frame from the first base. From the germline V gene, CDR1 is SGHTA and CDR2 is FQGTGA. Deletion took 1 base off V and 5 bases off J, with a span of 9 bases between the germline ends. The immunoSEQ Assay, a bias-controlled multiplex PCR, was used to amplify TCRbeta CDR3 regions from genomic DNA. The authors processed their data as follows. Within the assay, amplification of reference gene primers was used to estimate how many nucleated cells each sample contained. Sequence reads were collapsed and filtered to measure the absolute abundance of every unique TCRbeta CDR3 rearrangement. For each sample, productive Simpson clonality was calculated by taking the square root of Simpson's diversity index across productive rearrangements. What TCRdb holds here is the immuneACCESS table cut down to in-frame rearrangements. Part of the clones is not present; checked against another copy, under half of the missing clones reflect an unresolved V gene, and the others are unexplained. The D gene and trimming were derived from the DNA, and the V and J assignments and clone size from that table. This sample comprises under 200,000 clones, around nine tenths of them detected only once. The top ten constitute 1.5% to 2% of the sample.

On this clone: Its antigen is currently not known. Qualities for individual bases were not recorded, and no much larger clone is one base off.

This chain joins TRBV7-3 to TRBJ2-1, with the D gene too uncertain to name. The receptor was derived from a man between 18 and 29 years old with active or convalescent COVID-19. Sequencing was carried out using peripheral blood. The CDR3 region: CASSLSTANNEQFF. The DNA is as follows: TGTGCCAGCAGCTTAAGCACTGCTAACAATGAGCAGTTCTTC.